The 15 T cell receptor beta chains below were found in one sample sequenced in a study of control samples from healthy donors and cancer patients. TCRdb's table, derived via immunoSEQ multiplex PCR, lists solely in-frame clones and lacks some. The sample has just over 150,000 clones; roughly 90% are singletons. The sequenced sample was blood. Every receptor here comes from a man aged 30 to 39 in good health.

The chain recombines TRBV6-1 with TRBJ1-4, with D unresolved. Germline values: CDR1 MNHNS, CDR2 SASEGT. The CDR3 contains 16 residues. V dropped 0 bases and J dropped 0 bases, with 8 bases sitting between them. CDR3 sequence (DNA): TGTGCCAGCAGTGAAGCGAGCCACGCAACTAATGAAAAACTGTTTTTT. Its protein product is CASSEASHATNEKLFF.

The chain joins TRBV14 to TRBJ1-2; D unclear. The CDR3 consists of 14 residues. In germline, CDR1 is SGHDN, CDR2 FVKESK. The ends were cut back, 7 bases at V and 6 bases at J, with 18 bases in the middle. The CDR3 spells CASIGLQRIDGYTF. The CDR3 coding sequence is TGTGCCAGCATCGGGCTCCAAAGAATAGATGGCTACACCTTC.

The chain couples TRBV12-1 to TRBJ2-1; TRBD2 is the table's D call and was not checked against the DNA. TRBV12-1 is given as a pseudogene. This CDR3 has 16 amino acids. The CDR3 region is CASSPGGRPSYNEQFF. CDR3 nucleotides: TGTGCCAGCAGCCCCGGCGGGAGGCCCTCCTACAATGAGCAGTTCTTC.

The chain carries TRBV5-1 and TRBJ2-1; D gene unclear. The CDR3 loop spans 14 amino acids. V dropped 0 bases and J dropped 6 bases, with 10 bases sitting between them. CDR1 SGHRS and CDR2 YFSETQ come from the germline V gene. The CDR3 nucleotides are TGCGCCAGCAGCTTGGGTGGCAGAGTCAATGAGCAGTTCTTC. Protein: CASSLGGRVNEQFF.

The V and J genes are TRBV19 and TRBJ1-5; 9 bases map to TRBD1. J lost 7 bases, V lost 2 bases, and 6 bases had no gene match. The CDR3 has 15 residues. Germline V gives CDR1 LNHDA, CDR2 SQIVND (reference sequence). For the CDR3, the DNA is TGTGCCAGTAGTATACTGGGACAGGGAGGACAGCCCCAGCATTTT. This translates into CASSILGQGGQPQHF.

The J gene is TRBJ1-4, the V gene TRBV7-6, with 9 bases fitting TRBD1. There are 14 residues in the CDR3. The V segment lost 5 bases and the J segment 5 bases; nucleotides outside the gene matches: 3. From germline, CDR1 is SGHVS and CDR2 FNYEAQ. CDR3 sequence: CASSPQGANEKLFF. DNA of the CDR3: TGTGCCAGCAGCCCACAGGGGGCAAATGAAAAACTGTTTTTT.

This chain joins TRBV27 and TRBJ2-7, with 8 bases fitting TRBD2. The germline V gene has CDR1 MNHEY and CDR2 SMNVEV (reference sequence). With V trimmed by 4 bases and J by 4 bases, 6 bases remained unmatched. The CDR3 is made up of 14 amino acids. CDR3 DNA: TGTGCCAGCAGTTCCGGGACTAGTTGGTACGAGCAGTACTTC. Protein product: CASSSGTSWYEQYF.

The chain couples TRBV10-2 to TRBJ2-2, with D perhaps matching TRBD2 (7 bases). V gave up 0 bases and J gave up 4 bases, with 12 bases separating them. Germline CDR1 is WSHSY and CDR2 is SAAADI. The CDR3 is 16 residues long. CDR3 region: CASSESSGGLTGELFF. The CDR3 nucleotides are TGCGCCAGCAGTGAGTCGTCGGGGGGCCTCACCGGGGAGCTGTTTTTT.

The CDR3 region has the DNA TGCGCCAGCAGCCAGACTAGCGGTGCGACCTACAATGAGCAGTTCTTC. Its translation is CASSQTSGATYNEQFF. The rearrangement links TRBV4-1 to TRBJ2-1; 9 bases line up with TRBD2. This CDR3 spans 16 amino acids. Trimming removed 3 bases from V and 2 bases from J; junction bases left unmatched: 5. Germline-derived CDR1 and CDR2 are MGHRA and YSYEKL.

The V gene is TRBV10-3, the J gene TRBJ2-1; D is possibly TRBD1 (6 bases). Germline V gives CDR1 ENHRY, CDR2 SYGVKD. This CDR3 region has 15 residues. V was trimmed by 3 bases and J by 8 bases, leaving 17 bases between them. CDR3 loop: CAISDNPGDRDEQFF. The CDR3 DNA follows: TGTGCCATCAGTGATAACCCAGGGGATCGGGATGAGCAGTTCTTC.

The rearrangement joins TRBV28 to TRBJ1-2; perhaps TRBD1 as D (5 bases). The CDR3 extends over 11 amino acids. V was cut by 8 bases and J by 7 bases, with 11 bases left in between. Germline V gene data show CDR1 as MDHEN and CDR2 as SYDVKM. CDR3 nucleotide sequence: TGTGCCAGCGGCAGGGACGGTGGCTACACCTTC. This codes for CASGRDGGYTF.

The chain has TRBV27 and TRBJ2-1; 7 bases are shared with TRBD2. Germline CDR1 is MNHEY and CDR2 is SMNVEV (reference sequence). The CDR3 has 13 residues. V lost 6 bases, J lost 6 bases, and 5 bases stayed unmatched. For the CDR3, the DNA is TGTGCCAGCAGAATGACTAGCCCCAATGAGCAGTTCTTC. As protein: CASRMTSPNEQFF.

The rearrangement uses TRBV24-1 and TRBJ1-2; D is ambiguous. V was pared by 2 bases and J by 0 bases, with 6 bases between. The CDR3 consists of 14 residues. The germline V gene encodes CDR1 KGHDR and CDR2 SFDVKD. This CDR3 reads CATSDSTANYGYTF. CDR3 nucleotides: TGTGCCACCAGTGATTCTACAGCTAACTATGGCTACACCTTC.

The gene calls are TRBV14 and TRBJ2-3, with D possibly TRBD2 on 6 matching bases. CDR1 is SGHDN and CDR2 is FVKESK in the germline V gene. Trimming shortened V by 2 bases and J by 9 bases, and 15 bases separated the two germline ends. The CDR3 runs to 14 residues. The CDR3 DNA follows: TGTGCCAGCAGCCAACGCGGGACTTTTGCGACGCAGTATTTT. It is translated as CASSQRGTFATQYF.

This sequence joins TRBV9 and TRBJ2-2; D perhaps matches TRBD2 (6 bases). Deletions cut 2 bases from V and 4 bases from J, with 15 bases between. Germline V gene sequence: CDR1 SGDLS, CDR2 YYNGEE. This CDR3 has 16 residues. The CDR3 nucleotides read TGTGCCAGCAGCGTCCGCGGGGCGGCCGTCACCGGGGAGCTGTTTTTT. As protein: CASSVRGAAVTGELFF.